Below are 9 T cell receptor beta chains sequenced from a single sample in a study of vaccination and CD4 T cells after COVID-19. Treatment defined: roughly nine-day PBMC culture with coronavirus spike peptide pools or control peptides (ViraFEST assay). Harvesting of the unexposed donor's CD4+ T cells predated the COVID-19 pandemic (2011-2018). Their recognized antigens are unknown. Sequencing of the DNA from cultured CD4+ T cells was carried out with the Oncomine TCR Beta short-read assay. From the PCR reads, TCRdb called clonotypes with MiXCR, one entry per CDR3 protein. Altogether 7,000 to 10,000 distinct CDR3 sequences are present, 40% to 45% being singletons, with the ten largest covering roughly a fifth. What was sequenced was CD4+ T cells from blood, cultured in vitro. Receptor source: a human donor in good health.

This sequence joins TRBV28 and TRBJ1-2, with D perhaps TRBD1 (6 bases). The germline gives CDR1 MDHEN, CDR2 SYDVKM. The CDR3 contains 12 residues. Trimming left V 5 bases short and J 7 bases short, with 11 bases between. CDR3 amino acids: CASSPGALGYTF. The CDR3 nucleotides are TGTGCCAGCAGTCCAGGGGCCCTTGGCTACACCTTC.

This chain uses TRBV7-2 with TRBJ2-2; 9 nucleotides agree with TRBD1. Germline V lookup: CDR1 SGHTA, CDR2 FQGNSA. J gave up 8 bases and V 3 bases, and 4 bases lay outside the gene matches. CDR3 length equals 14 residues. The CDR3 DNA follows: TGTGCCAGCAGCTTCGACAGGGGGTTTGGGGAGCTGTTTTTT. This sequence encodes CASSFDRGFGELFF. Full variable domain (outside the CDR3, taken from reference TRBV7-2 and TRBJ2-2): GAGVSQSPSNKVTEKGKDVELRCDPISGHTALYWYRQSLGQGLEFLIYFQGNSAPDKSGLPSDRFSAERTGGSVSTLTIQRTQQEDSAVYLCASSFDRGFGELFFGEGSRLTVL.

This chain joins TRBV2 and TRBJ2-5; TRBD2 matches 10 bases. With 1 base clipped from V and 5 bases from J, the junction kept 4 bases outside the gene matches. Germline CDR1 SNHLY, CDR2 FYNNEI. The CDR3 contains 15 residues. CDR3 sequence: CASSEGSGGFETQYF. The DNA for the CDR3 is TGTGCCAGCAGTGAAGGTAGCGGGGGGTTCGAGACCCAGTACTTC.

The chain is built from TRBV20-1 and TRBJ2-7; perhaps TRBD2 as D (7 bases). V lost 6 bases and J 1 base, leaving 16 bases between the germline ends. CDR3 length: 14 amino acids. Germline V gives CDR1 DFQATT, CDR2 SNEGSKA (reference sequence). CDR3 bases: TGCAGTGCAGAAGGAGGGGGGGCATCCTACGAGCAGTACTTC. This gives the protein CSAEGGGASYEQYF.

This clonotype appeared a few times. The CDR3 DNA sequence: TGTGCCAGCAGCTCGCAAATTGACTGGTTTTCACCCCTCCACTTT. Amino acid sequence: CASSSQIDWFSPLHF. The chain has TRBV7-2 and TRBJ1-6; no definite D call. CDR1 and CDR2 (germline): SGHTA, FQGNSA. V was clipped by 4 bases and J by 9 bases, with 16 bases between them. The CDR3 covers 15 residues.

As DNA, the CDR3 is TGTGCCACCAGCAAGGCGTCAGATGTGAGCTCTGGGGCCAACGTCCTGACTTTC. Its protein product is CATSKASDVSSGANVLTF. The rearrangement uses TRBV15 and TRBJ2-6; D gene uncertain. Per germline, CDR1 LNHNV and CDR2 YYDKDF (reference sequence). Trimming removed 4 bases at V and 0 bases at J, with 16 bases between. This CDR3 is 18 amino acids long.

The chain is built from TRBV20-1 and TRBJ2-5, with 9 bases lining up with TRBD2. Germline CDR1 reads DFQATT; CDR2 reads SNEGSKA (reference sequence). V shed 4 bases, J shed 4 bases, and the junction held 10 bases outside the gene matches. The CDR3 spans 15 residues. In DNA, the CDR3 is TGCAGTGCTATGAAGGGTGCGGGAGGGGGAGAGACCCAGTACTTC. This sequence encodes CSAMKGAGGGETQYF.

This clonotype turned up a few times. DNA of the CDR3: TGTGCCAGCAGTTCAGTGGGATCCTACAATGAGCAGTTCTTC. It is translated as CASSSVGSYNEQFF. V usage is TRBV6-5 and J usage is TRBJ2-1; D unclear. The CDR3 is 14 residues long. Germline V CDR1 and CDR2: MNHEY, SVGAGI. V lost 4 bases and J 1 base, leaving 8 bases between the germline ends.

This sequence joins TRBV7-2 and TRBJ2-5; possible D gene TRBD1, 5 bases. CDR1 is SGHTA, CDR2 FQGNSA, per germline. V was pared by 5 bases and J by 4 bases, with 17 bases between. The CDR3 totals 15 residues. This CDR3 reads CASSPVRRATETQYF. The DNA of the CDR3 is TGTGCCAGCAGCCCTGTTCGCAGGGCGACAGAGACCCAGTACTTC. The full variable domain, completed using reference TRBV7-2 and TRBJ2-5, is GAGVSQSPSNKVTEKGKDVELRCDPISGHTALYWYRQSLGQGLEFLIYFQGNSAPDKSGLPSDRFSAERTGGSVSTLTIQRTQQEDSAVYLCASSPVRRATETQYFGPGTRLLVL.